What follows describes a single T cell receptor (beta chain). The antigen remains unidentified. The authors loaded 200 ng DNA, 25,000 to 30,000 T cell genomes, into sorted-subset replicate PCRs. Using immunoSEQ multiplex PCR, the repertoire was profiled, and TCRdb retains in-frame clones only, with some absent. This repertoire shows approximately 1.9 million clones, just over 90% found once; its top ten account for approximately 1.6%. This entry is derived from a study of shared clonotypes between healthy human individuals. Notes on the study in general: Naive subsets usually exceeded memory subsets in estimated richness.

The CDR3 covers 16 residues. Trimming cost V 3 bases and J 3 bases; bases outside gene matches: 10. Germline CDR1 reads SGHRS; CDR2 reads YFSETQ. Naive CD8 populations comprised CD45RO-negative cells positively selected for CCR7, excluding terminally differentiated effector memory CD45RA+ cells. Every donor, a Caucasian adult, lived in Nashville, Tennessee. The chain recombines TRBV5-1 with TRBJ1-2; 8 bases match TRBD1. The TCR comes from a man between 18 and 35 years old in good health. Some clones in this sample may be carry-over from other donors' samples. Material for sequencing was naive CD8+ T cells from PBMCs. The CDR3 spells CASSYDGQGQDYGYTF. DNA for the CDR3: TGCGCCAGCAGCTATGATGGACAGGGTCAGGACTATGGCTACACCTTC.